This entry is about one TCR beta chain. These data belong to a study of blood T cell repertoires in COVID-19. Looking at the study overall: Donors in the United States, Italy and Spain gave samples during acute or convalescent COVID-19. T cells, B-cell-depleted T cells, or PBMCs provided the cDNA or gDNA that served as material.

The assay was immunoSEQ multiplex PCR, and TCRdb's table has in-frame clones only and misses some. The sample carries over 100,000 clones, roughly 89% recorded once. CDR1 SQVTM and CDR2 ANQGSEA come from the germline V gene. The CDR3 totals 14 residues. V was clipped by 4 bases and J by 6 bases, with 17 bases between them. During active infection, Seattle patients enrolled and were then monitored through disease. This TCR derives from a man aged 55-75 years with COVID-19, enrolled during active disease. The chain is built from TRBV29-1 and TRBJ2-3; tentative D call: TRBD1 (6 bases). The sequencing sample was made of peripheral blood. The CDR3 coding sequence is TGCAGCGTTGGGCCGGGACACCGAGGGGATACGCAGTATTTT. This gives the protein CSVGPGHRGDTQYF.